This entry lists 24 T cell receptor beta chains sequenced from one sample in a study of CD8+CD57+ T cells in acquired aplastic anemia. Using genomic DNA as the template, TCR beta VDJ and CDR3 profiling was carried out. Via MiXCR, TCRdb re-called the reads, giving one row per CDR3 protein. The table includes hundreds of thousands of distinct CDR3 sequences, about two thirds detected once. The specimen sequenced was sorted CD4+, CD8+, or CD8+CD57+ T cells (not recorded which) from PBMCs. Receptors were obtained from a human donor in good health, serving as a control.

This clonotype was counted many times. The J gene is TRBJ2-7, the V gene TRBV3-1, with TRBD1 matching over 7 bases. The V segment lost 0 bases and the J segment 2 bases; nucleotides outside the gene matches: 1. This CDR3 comprises 14 residues. Germline CDR1 and CDR2: LGHDT and YNNKEL (reference sequence). CDR3 residues: CASSQERGPYEQYF. The CDR3 nucleotides are TGTGCCAGCAGCCAAGAAAGGGGGCCCTACGAGCAGTACTTC.

The chain combines TRBV9 with TRBJ2-2; TRBD2 matches at 7 bases. This CDR3 is built from 15 residues. J gave up 11 bases and V 0 bases, and 10 bases lay outside the gene matches. The germline CDR1 and CDR2 sequences are SGDLS and YYNGEE. The CDR3 bases are TGTGCCAGCAGCGTAGGAGCGGGGCGCTACAATGAGCTGTTTTTT. Protein: CASSVGAGRYNELFF.

This clonotype has a handful of counts. This rearrangement joins TRBV2 to TRBJ1-4; D is possibly TRBD1 (6 bases). Trimming took 4 bases from V and 7 from J, leaving 16 bases between them. There are 15 residues in the CDR3. Germline assignment: CDR1 SNHLY and CDR2 FYNNEI. CDR3 in amino acids: CASSGDRTGSEKLFF. The CDR3 nucleotides are TGTGCCAGCAGTGGAGACAGGACTGGTAGTGAAAAACTGTTTTTT.

This clonotype was found many times. The rearrangement joins TRBV7-2 to TRBJ2-2, with D perhaps matching TRBD2 (5 bases). From germline, CDR1 is SGHTA and CDR2 FQGNSA. The V end lost 5 bases, the J end lost 5 bases, and 15 bases lay between the germline ends. There are 15 residues in the CDR3. The CDR3 bases are TGTGCCAGCAGCCCAACTAGAGGTTTTACCGGGGAGCTGTTTTTT. Its protein is CASSPTRGFTGELFF.

V usage is TRBV9 and J usage is TRBJ1-3, with a weak D call TRBD1 (5 bases). Germline CDR1 and CDR2: SGDLS and YYNGEE. The CDR3 runs 15 residues. V was shortened by 3 bases and J by 14 bases, with 24 bases between the two germline ends. The CDR3 bases are TGTGCCAGCAGCGAAACGGGGCATGGGGGACGAGCAGTATATTTT. Translating gives CASSETGHGGRAVYF.

CDR3 DNA sequence: TGTGCCAGCAGTTCCCAAGAACAGCCCTACTACCAGCAAGTC. Encoded protein: CASSSQEQPYYQQV. This chain joins TRBV2 and TRBJ2-7; D is ambiguous. This CDR3 region has 14 residues. Per the germline V gene, CDR1 is SNHLY and CDR2 is FYNNEI.

As to this clonotype: The junction does not match germline at one end; this may be a read error. The chain uses TRBV10-3 and TRBJ1-5; D may be TRBD1 (6 bases). This CDR3 spans 12 amino acids. Germline values: CDR1 ENHRY, CDR2 SYGVKD. CDR3 in DNA: TGTGCCAGCAACCAATCAGGGGAGCCCCATCCCTTT. Amino acids: CASNQSGEPHPF.

Comment on this clonotype: Mismatch with germline at one junction end may stem from a read error. V usage is TRBV12-3 or TRBV12-4 and J usage is TRBJ1-3; 7 nucleotides match TRBD1. CDR3 length equals 15 residues. The DNA for the CDR3 is TGTACCAGCAGCTTGACATCGACAGGGGGAAACACCATATATTTT. It is translated as CTSSLTSTGGNTIYF.

The chain employs TRBV6-5 and TRBJ2-7, with 7 positions matching TRBD2. After removal of 8 bases from V and 3 bases from J, the junction contained 7 bases not matched to a gene. The CDR3 is made up of 13 amino acids. Germline V gene sequence: CDR1 MNHEY, CDR2 SVGAGI. In nucleotides, the CDR3 is TGTGCCAGCGCTAGGGAGGGGCACTACGAGCAGTACTTC. It yields the protein CASAREGHYEQYF.

The chain couples TRBV20-1 to TRBJ1-5; no clear D. Germline values: CDR1 DFQATT, CDR2 SNEGSKA (reference sequence). This CDR3 is 14 amino acids long. V lost 0 bases and J lost 5, with 11 bases in between. CDR3 sequence (DNA): TGCAGTGCTAGAGATGTGGGCCTAGATCAGCCCCAGCATTTT. Amino acid sequence: CSARDVGLDQPQHF.

In regard to this clonotype: The junction departs from the called germline gene at one end, perhaps through a read error. The chain uses TRBV20-1 and TRBJ2-7; 8 nucleotides agree with TRBD2. Germline V CDR1 and CDR2: DFQATT, SNEGSKA (reference sequence). This CDR3 is built from 13 residues. The CDR3 reads CSARWGPRGERYF. The CDR3 coding sequence is TGCAGTGCTAGATGGGGTCCGCGGGGGGAGCGGTACTTC.

This clonotype has at least ten counts. This chain links TRBV12-3 or TRBV12-4 with TRBJ1-4, with TRBD1 matching 11 bases. The CDR3 loop spans 15 amino acids. V gave up 7 bases and J gave up 7 bases; unmatched junction bases: 8. The CDR3 bases are TGTGCCAGCACCTCTAGTGGGACAGGGGGTGAAAAACTGTTTTTT. It encodes CASTSSGTGGEKLFF.

The CDR3 DNA sequence: TGTGCTAGGGAGTCCGGGGACTATGGCTACACCTTC. Its translation: CARESGDYGYTF. V gene TRBV27 combines with J gene TRBJ1-2; D gene ambiguous. This CDR3 comprises 12 residues. The germline gives CDR1 MNHEY, CDR2 SMNVEV (reference sequence).

This clonotype was recorded many times. J is TRBJ1-2 and V is TRBV10-3, with D perhaps TRBD1 (5 bases). The germline V gene encodes CDR1 ENHRY and CDR2 SYGVKD. The CDR3 has 12 residues. Trimming took off 2 bases at V and 8 bases at J, with 9 bases between the two ends. As DNA, the CDR3 is TGTGCCATCAGTGAGGAAGGGGACGGCTACACCTTC. Its protein product is CAISEEGDGYTF.

V and J are TRBV7-2 and TRBJ1-2; TRBD1 matches at 8 bases. V shed 5 bases, J shed 8 bases, and the junction held 7 bases outside the gene matches. The CDR3 has 13 amino acids. Germline-derived CDR1 and CDR2 are SGHTA and FQGNSA. Here the CDR3 DNA reads TGTGCCAGCAGCCAGGACAGGGACCAAGGCTACACCTTC. It yields the protein CASSQDRDQGYTF. Full variable domain (missing parts from reference TRBV7-2 and TRBJ1-2): GAGVSQSPSNKVTEKGKDVELRCDPISGHTALYWYRQSLGQGLEFLIYFQGNSAPDKSGLPSDRFSAERTGGSVSTLTIQRTQQEDSAVYLCASSQDRDQGYTFGSGTRLTVV.

Ten or more counts support this clonotype. The chain recombines TRBV6-5 with TRBJ2-7, with TRBD2 matching over 13 bases. The CDR3 totals 15 residues. The J segment lost 4 bases and the V segment lost 5 bases, leaving 5 bases of the junction unmatched. Germline V lookup: CDR1 MNHEY, CDR2 SVGAGI. CDR3 nucleotides: TGTGCCAGCAGTCAGACTAGCGGGGGGATTTACGAGCAGTACTTC. This sequence encodes CASSQTSGGIYEQYF.

This rearrangement joins TRBV5-1 to TRBJ2-7; TRBD2 agrees at 10 bases. The CDR3 totals 14 residues. V lost 2 bases and J lost 6; bases outside the gene matches: 5. Looked up from germline, CDR1 is SGHRS and CDR2 is YFSETQ. CDR3 bases: TGCGCCAGCAGCTTACGCCAGCGGGGGGGCGAGCAGTACTTC. Translation gives CASSLRQRGGEQYF. Variable domain in full (rest from reference TRBV5-1 and TRBJ2-7): KAGVTQTPRYLIKTRGQQVTLSCSPISGHRSVSWYQQTPGQGLQFLFEYFSETQRNKGNFPGRFSGRQFSNSRSEMNVSTLELGDSALYLCASSLRQRGGEQYFGPGTRLTVT.

This clonotype came up many times. V gene TRBV7-2 combines with J gene TRBJ1-1; D is uncertain. Between the trimmed V and J ends, which lost 3 bases and 1 base, there was a span of 12 bases. Germline assignment: CDR1 SGHTA and CDR2 FQGNSA. The CDR3 consists of 15 residues. Written as DNA, the CDR3 is TGTGCCAGCAGCTTCCGGGCGTCGGAGAACACTGAAGCTTTCTTT. It specifies CASSFRASENTEAFF. The full variable domain, its missing parts supplied by reference TRBV7-2 and TRBJ1-1, is GAGVSQSPSNKVTEKGKDVELRCDPISGHTALYWYRQSLGQGLEFLIYFQGNSAPDKSGLPSDRFSAERTGGSVSTLTIQRTQQEDSAVYLCASSFRASENTEAFFGQGTRLTVV.

V usage is TRBV5-1 and J usage is TRBJ1-2, with D tentatively TRBD1 (5 bases). Germline assignment: CDR1 SGHRS and CDR2 YFSETQ. The CDR3 totals 17 residues. With 4 bases removed from V and 6 bases from J, the gap between germline ends came to 25 bases. The chain's CDR3 is CASSQTGVLRISDGYTF. The CDR3 DNA is TGCGCCAGCAGCCAAACAGGAGTGCTTAGAATATCCGATGGCTACACCTTC.

Comments on this clonotype: One end of the junction varies from germline; a read error may be responsible. This chain joins TRBV19 and TRBJ1-3; D uncertain. Germline V CDR1 and CDR2: LNHDA, SQIVND (reference sequence). The CDR3 has 16 residues. The DNA for the CDR3 is TGTGCCAGTAGTGGCGGAGCTACCTATGGCGACACCATCAGTTCGTTT. Encoded protein: CASSGGATYGDTISSF.

This rearrangement joins TRBV7-9 to TRBJ1-1, with TRBD1 as a possible D gene (5 bases). This CDR3 is built from 14 residues. CDR1 and CDR2 from the germline V gene are SEHNR and FQNEAQ (reference sequence). Trimming left V 5 bases short and J 6 bases short, with 16 bases between. CDR3 in amino acids: CASSDVAGEAEAFF. In nucleotides, the CDR3 is TGTGCCAGCAGCGACGTGGCGGGGGAGGCTGAAGCTTTCTTT.

The CDR3 here is CASNAAANYHPKHF. CDR3 nucleotide sequence: TGTGCCAGCAACGCCGCGGCAAACTATCATCCCAAGCATTTT. The chain recombines TRBV7-3 with TRBJ1-5; D is unclear. Germline V lookup: CDR1 SGHTA, CDR2 FQGTGA. Trimming pared 7 bases from V and 14 bases from J, leaving 24 bases between. CDR3 size: 14 residues.

The CDR3 loop is CASSLEELGSLHF. As DNA, the CDR3 is TGTGCCAGCAGCTTAGAAGAGCTGGGGTCCCTCCACTTT. The chain has TRBV7-9 and TRBJ1-6; D is ambiguous. Trimming shortened V by 1 base and J by 14 bases, and 12 bases separated the two germline ends. Germline CDR1 is SEHNR and CDR2 is FQNEAQ (reference sequence). The CDR3 has 13 residues.

The table lists this clonotype with a few counts. This chain uses TRBV29-1 with TRBJ1-1, with D unresolved. With 4 bases removed from V and 6 bases from J, the gap between germline ends came to 9 bases. Germline CDR1 is SQVTM and CDR2 is ANQGSEA. The CDR3 totals 11 residues. CDR3 in amino acids: CSVVGEPEAFF. CDR3 sequence (DNA): TGCAGCGTTGTCGGGGAGCCTGAAGCTTTCTTT. The full variable domain, rest sourced from reference TRBV29-1 and TRBJ1-1, is SAVISQKPSRDICQRGTSLTIQCQVDSQVTMMFWYRQQPGQSLTLIATANQGSEATYESGFVIDKFPISRPNLTFSTLTVSNMSPEDSSIYLCSVVGEPEAFFGQGTRLTVV.